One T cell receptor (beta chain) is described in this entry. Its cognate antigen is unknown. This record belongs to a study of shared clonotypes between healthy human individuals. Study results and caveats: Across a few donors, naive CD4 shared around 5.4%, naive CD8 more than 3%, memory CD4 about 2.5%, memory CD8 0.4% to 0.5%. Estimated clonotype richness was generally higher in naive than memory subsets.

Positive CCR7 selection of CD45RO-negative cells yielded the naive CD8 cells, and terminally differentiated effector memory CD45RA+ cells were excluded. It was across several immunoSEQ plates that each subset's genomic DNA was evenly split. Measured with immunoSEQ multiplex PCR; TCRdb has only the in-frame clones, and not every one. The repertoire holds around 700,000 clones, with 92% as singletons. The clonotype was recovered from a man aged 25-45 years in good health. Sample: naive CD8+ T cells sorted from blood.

CDR3 sequence: CASKWGTPGSRGETQYF. The CDR3 DNA sequence: TGCGCCAGCAAATGGGGGACCCCCGGATCGAGAGGGGAGACCCAGTACTTC. This chain links TRBV5-1 with TRBJ2-5; possibly TRBD1 or TRBD2 for D (5 bases each). CDR1 is SGHRS, CDR2 YFSETQ, per germline. Trimming stripped 6 bases from V and 5 bases from J, with 26 bases between. This CDR3 spans 17 amino acids.